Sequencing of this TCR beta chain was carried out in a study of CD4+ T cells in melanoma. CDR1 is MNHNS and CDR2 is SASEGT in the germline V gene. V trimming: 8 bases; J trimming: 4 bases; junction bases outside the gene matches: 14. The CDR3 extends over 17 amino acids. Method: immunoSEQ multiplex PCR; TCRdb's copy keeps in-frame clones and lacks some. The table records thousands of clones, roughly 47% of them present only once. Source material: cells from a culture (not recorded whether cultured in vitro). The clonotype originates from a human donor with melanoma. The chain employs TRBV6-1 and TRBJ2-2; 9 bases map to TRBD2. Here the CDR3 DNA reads TGTGCCAGCGGGGAAGATCTGGCGGGGGGGCCCACCGGGGAGCTGTTTTTT. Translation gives CASGEDLAGGPTGELFF.